Below are 25 T cell receptor beta chains sequenced from a single sample in a study of neurological immune-mediated disorders. Using its own MiXCR run on the 5' RACE reads, TCRdb lists one record per CDR3 protein. Among tens of thousands of distinct CDR3 sequences listed, 9.5% to 15% were seen once. Sequencing used PBMCs. The receptors derive from a female donor in good health.

This clonotype was observed a few times. A much larger clone lies a single base off, so this may be a read error. V usage is TRBV29-1 and J usage is TRBJ2-3; D gene uncertain. Trimming removed 3 bases from V and 6 bases from J, with 16 bases in between. The CDR3 runs to 14 residues. Germline CDR1 and CDR2: SQVTM and ANQGSEA. CDR3 loop: CSVDDSPGGDTQYF. The DNA of the CDR3 is TGCAGCGTTGACGATTCCCCCGGTGGGGATACGCAGTATTTT.

This clonotype came up many times. This rearrangement joins TRBV5-1 to TRBJ2-3, with D tentatively TRBD1 (6 bases). V gave up 3 bases and J gave up 2 bases, with 13 bases separating them. The CDR3 sequence is 15 residues long. The germline V gene has CDR1 SGHRS and CDR2 YFSETQ. CDR3 in DNA: TGCGCCAGCAGCTACCAGGGGCGGCTCACAGATACGCAGTATTTT. This sequence encodes CASSYQGRLTDTQYF. Complete variable domain (other parts from reference TRBV5-1 and TRBJ2-3): KAGVTQTPRYLIKTRGQQVTLSCSPISGHRSVSWYQQTPGQGLQFLFEYFSETQRNKGNFPGRFSGRQFSNSRSEMNVSTLELGDSALYLCASSYQGRLTDTQYFGPGTRLTVL.

This clonotype was recorded many times. V gene TRBV6-5 combines with J gene TRBJ2-1; D ambiguous. V was trimmed by 8 bases and J by 15 bases, leaving 20 bases between them. CDR1 MNHEY and CDR2 SVGAGI come from the germline V gene. CDR3 length equals 12 residues. This CDR3 is CASGLGSLPAFF. The CDR3 DNA reads TGTGCCAGCGGTCTTGGGTCCCTTCCGGCGTTCTTC.

The chain is built from TRBV4-1 and TRBJ2-5, with 10 bases identical to TRBD2. V was pared by 0 bases and J by 5 bases, with 6 bases of the junction left unmatched. Germline loops: CDR1 MGHRA, CDR2 YSYEKL. The CDR3 spans 16 residues. The CDR3, as DNA: TGCGCCAGCAGCCAAGATAGAGCGGGGGGGCCGGAGACCCAGTACTTC. Its translation is CASSQDRAGGPETQYF.

This clonotype was counted ten times or more. The chain has TRBV20-1 and TRBJ2-7; 10 bases map to TRBD2. This CDR3 spans 14 amino acids. V lost 3 bases and J lost 1; bases outside the gene matches: 3. Germline CDR1 DFQATT, CDR2 SNEGSKA (reference sequence). CDR3 bases: TGCAGTGCTAGCCCTAGCGGGAGTTCCTACGAGCAGTACTTC. It codes for CSASPSGSSYEQYF.

There are many counts of this clonotype. The chain couples TRBV6-5 to TRBJ1-5; 10 positions match TRBD1. Germline-derived CDR1 and CDR2 are MNHEY and SVGAGI. There are 18 residues in the CDR3. The J segment lost 1 base and the V segment lost 5 bases, leaving 11 bases of the junction unmatched. CDR3 bases: TGTGCCAGCAGTCCTACGGGACAGGGGATACTCAGCAATCAGCCCCAGCATTTT. Translating it yields CASSPTGQGILSNQPQHF.

The rearrangement joins TRBV10-3 to TRBJ2-2, with 8 bases fitting TRBD1. Looked up from germline, CDR1 is ENHRY and CDR2 is SYGVKD. The ends lost 9 bases at V and 3 bases at J; junction bases unmatched: 6. The CDR3 spans 14 residues. Written as DNA, the CDR3 is TGTGCCATTTTACAGGGGGTAGACACCGGGGAGCTGTTTTTT. It yields the protein CAILQGVDTGELFF.

The chain links TRBV5-1 to TRBJ2-3; 9 bases fit TRBD1. CDR1 is SGHRS, CDR2 YFSETQ, per germline. V lost 3 bases, J lost 5 bases, and 4 bases stayed unmatched. The CDR3 totals 14 residues. CDR3 nucleotides: TGCGCCAGCAGCTGGGGACAGGGAGGAGATACGCAGTATTTT. Encoded protein: CASSWGQGGDTQYF.

This clonotype occurred many times. The chain links TRBV20-1 to TRBJ2-7, with TRBD1 matching 7 bases. Trimming removed 0 bases from V and 3 bases from J; junction bases left unmatched: 8. The germline CDR1 and CDR2 sequences are DFQATT and SNEGSKA (reference sequence). This CDR3 comprises 15 residues. The CDR3 coding sequence is TGCAGTGCTAGAGATGGGACAGAGAACATCTACGAGCAGTACTTC. As protein: CSARDGTENIYEQYF.

Ten or more counts support this clonotype. The chain is built from TRBV29-1 and TRBJ1-2; 7 bases agree with TRBD1. J lost 2 bases, V lost 4 bases, and 4 bases had no gene match. The V gene's germline CDR1 is SQVTM and CDR2 ANQGSEA. There are 13 residues in the CDR3. The CDR3 DNA follows: TGCAGCGTTGCAAGGGGGCAAAACTATGGCTACACCTTC. Translation gives CSVARGQNYGYTF.

This clonotype was observed at least ten times. This sequence joins TRBV6-5 and TRBJ1-2, with TRBD1 matching 9 bases. Germline-derived CDR1 and CDR2 are MNHEY and SVGAGI. The CDR3 sequence is 17 residues long. Trimming took 6 bases from V and 6 from J; bases not matched to a gene: 17. CDR3 amino acids: CASSPGTGLTLGHGYTF. The CDR3 nucleotides are TGTGCCAGCAGCCCCGGGACAGGGCTTACCTTAGGCCATGGCTACACCTTC.

At least ten counts were recorded for this clonotype. DNA of the CDR3: TGCGCCAGCAGACTGGCAGCGGGGCCCAGGGATGAGCAGTTCTTC. This sequence encodes CASRLAAGPRDEQFF. This rearrangement joins TRBV5-1 to TRBJ2-1; 7 bases are a match to TRBD2. Germline lookup yields CDR1 SGHRS and CDR2 YFSETQ. This CDR3 region has 15 residues. J lost 8 bases, V lost 5 bases, and 13 bases had no gene match.

This clonotype was detected many times. J is TRBJ2-7 and V is TRBV19, with D possibly TRBD2 on 5 matching bases. V was pared by 10 bases and J by 5 bases, with 18 bases between. Germline V gene data show CDR1 as LNHDA and CDR2 as SQIVND (reference sequence). The CDR3 length is 13 residues. The CDR3 sequence is CATRTGKADEQYF. The CDR3, as DNA: TGTGCCACTCGAACGGGTAAAGCGGACGAGCAGTACTTC.

The chain combines TRBV6-5 with TRBJ1-2; D is uncertain. The CDR3 consists of 13 residues. V was cut by 0 bases and J by 7 bases, with 9 bases left in between. Germline V gene sequence: CDR1 MNHEY, CDR2 SVGAGI. The CDR3 spells CASSYSGSGGYTF. The CDR3 DNA reads TGTGCCAGCAGTTACTCAGGGTCCGGTGGCTACACCTTC.

This clonotype was seen many times. The V gene is TRBV29-1, the J gene TRBJ2-1; tentatively, D is TRBD2 (5 bases). V dropped 3 bases and J dropped 0 bases, with 21 bases sitting between them. In germline, CDR1 is SQVTM, CDR2 ANQGSEA. The CDR3 is made up of 18 amino acids. The CDR3 region has the DNA TGCAGCGTTGATGCTGGACTCGTACCCACCCGCTCCTACAATGAGCAGTTCTTC. It encodes CSVDAGLVPTRSYNEQFF.

This clonotype was seen ten or more times. V is TRBV20-1 and J is TRBJ2-1, with D tentatively TRBD1 or TRBD2 (7 bases each). The CDR3 length is 14 residues. V was shortened by 6 bases and J by 12 bases, with 24 bases between the two germline ends. Germline V lookup: CDR1 DFQATT, CDR2 SNEGSKA (reference sequence). The CDR3 region is CSAKIQGQGGMQFF. The CDR3 nucleotides are TGCAGTGCAAAGATCCAGGGCCAGGGGGGGATGCAGTTCTTC.

This clonotype was recorded at least ten times. The chain links TRBV5-1 to TRBJ2-6; TRBD2 agrees at 10 bases. The V segment lost 5 bases and the J segment 0 bases; nucleotides outside the gene matches: 2. CDR3 length: 16 amino acids. Germline V gene data show CDR1 as SGHRS and CDR2 as YFSETQ. The CDR3 DNA follows: TGCGCCAGCAGGGCTAGCGGGGGCTCTGGGGCCAACGTCCTGACTTTC. Translating it yields CASRASGGSGANVLTF.

There are many counts of this clonotype. The chain uses TRBV7-9 and TRBJ2-5; the D gene is possibly TRBD2 (5 bases). V lost 3 bases to trimming and J lost 4 bases, with 12 bases between them. Germline V gene sequence: CDR1 SEHNR, CDR2 FQNEAQ (reference sequence). The length of the CDR3 is 14 residues. This chain's CDR3 is CASSFSGSGETQYF. The CDR3 nucleotides are TGTGCCAGCAGCTTTAGTGGGAGCGGAGAGACCCAGTACTTC.

This clonotype was seen ten or more times. This chain joins TRBV29-1 and TRBJ2-3, with D uncertain. Germline loops: CDR1 SQVTM, CDR2 ANQGSEA. Trimming shortened V by 8 bases and J by 0 bases, and 12 bases separated the two germline ends. This CDR3 spans 13 amino acids. CDR3 residues: CSSSGYSTDTQYF. CDR3 DNA sequence: TGCAGCTCATCCGGGTACAGCACAGATACGCAGTATTTT.

This clonotype was detected ten times or more. The chain is built from TRBV6-6 and TRBJ2-5, with a tentative D call TRBD1 (6 bases). CDR1 is MNHNY, CDR2 SVGAGI, per germline (reference sequence). The CDR3 runs 16 residues. V dropped 2 bases and J dropped 1 base, with 14 bases sitting between them. The CDR3 sequence is CASSYRTVVGQETQYF. The CDR3 DNA reads as TGTGCCAGCAGTTACAGGACAGTTGTGGGCCAAGAGACCCAGTACTTC.

This clonotype was observed many times. This chain links TRBV4-2 with TRBJ2-1; 11 bases match TRBD2. V lost 0 bases to trimming and J lost 4 bases; unmatched junction nucleotides: 5. Germline assignment: CDR1 LGHNA and CDR2 YNFKEQ. The CDR3 loop spans 17 amino acids. The DNA for the CDR3 is TGTGCCAGCAGCCAAGAGGTAACTAGCGGGGGTTACAATGAGCAGTTCTTC. Translating it yields CASSQEVTSGGYNEQFF.

This clonotype was seen at least ten times. The chain joins TRBV20-1 to TRBJ2-1, with a tentative D call TRBD1 (5 bases). The germline V gene encodes CDR1 DFQATT and CDR2 SNEGSKA (reference sequence). The CDR3 has 13 residues. V lost 0 bases and J 3 bases, leaving 6 bases between the germline ends. The CDR3 DNA is TGCAGTGCTAGAGAAACAGGCTACAATGAGCAGTTCTTC. Amino acids: CSARETGYNEQFF.

This clonotype was recorded at least ten times. J is TRBJ1-4 and V is TRBV20-1; unclear D gene. Germline V gene lookup returns CDR1 DFQATT and CDR2 SNEGSKA (reference sequence). This CDR3 region has 13 residues. The ends were cut back, 6 bases at V and 4 bases at J, with 12 bases in the middle. In nucleotides, the CDR3 is TGCAGTGCCATACGGAGAGTTAATGAAAAACTGTTTTTT. It encodes CSAIRRVNEKLFF.

This clonotype was recorded at least ten times. This chain connects TRBV5-1 to TRBJ1-6; 7 bases align to TRBD1. This CDR3 is 15 amino acids long. V lost 3 bases and J lost 3; bases outside the gene matches: 3. The germline CDR1 and CDR2 sequences are SGHRS and YFSETQ. This CDR3 reads CASSWGTDYNSPLHF. In DNA form, the CDR3 reads TGCGCCAGCAGCTGGGGGACAGACTATAATTCACCCCTCCACTTT.

This clonotype appeared many times. J is TRBJ2-3 and V is TRBV5-1; D gene ambiguous. CDR1 and CDR2 from the germline V gene are SGHRS and YFSETQ. V lost 4 bases and J lost 2, with 14 bases in between. The CDR3 is 15 amino acids. The CDR3 nucleotides read TGCGCCAGCAGCCCCGGGCCCCCTGCCACAGATACGCAGTATTTT. Translation: CASSPGPPATDTQYF.